This T cell receptor (beta chain) appears in the sequencing data of a study of regulatory T cells in long-lasting Graves disease. Whole-study findings and limits: Preferential use of TRBV28, TRBJ1-2 and TRBJ2-5 was seen in persistent disease.

The time point was: newly diagnosed GD, antithyroid drugs for less than 3 months. Construction of the TCR library relied on RNA isolated from PBMCs. The V segment lost 7 bases and the J segment 2 bases; nucleotides outside the gene matches: 4. CDR1 MNHNS and CDR2 SASEGT come from the germline V gene. The CDR3 is 15 residues long. To note about this clonotype: What it binds is not known.

Both iRepertoire HTBI primers and Arm-PCR of CDR3 regions were used to build the TCR beta libraries. TCRdb re-derived calls from the multiplex PCR reads in MiXCR, one entry per CDR3 protein. The data hold 400,000 to 450,000 distinct CDR3 sequences, with about 15% observed a single time. These sequences were also reported in another study, on T cells in Graves' hyperthyroidism and ophthalmopathy. That source reports: Ophthalmopathy was identified by the model a median 6.5 months ahead of onset.

The origin of this receptor is a woman aged 25 to 39 with Graves disease. The V and J genes are TRBV6-1 and TRBJ2-6; TRBD1 matches 8 bases. Material: peripheral blood mononuclear cells (PBMCs), obtained at new diagnosis, from a patient treated with antithyroid drugs. In DNA form, the CDR3 reads TGTGCCAGCACTTCAGGGGGCGCTGGGGCCAACGTCCTGACTTTC. Its translation is CASTSGGAGANVLTF.